This is a list of T cell receptor beta chains from one sample in a study of T cells expressing NK-cell markers. TCRdb re-called the 5' RACE reads; one entry per CDR3 protein, DNA not given. The repertoire shows roughly 390,000 distinct CDR3 sequences; the top ten hold around 5%. Source material: blood T cells: a sorted CD56 or NKG2C T cell subset, CD4+ or CD8+ T cells, or bulk PBMC T cells (not recorded which). These receptors all come from a man aged 18 to 70 in good health. The CDR3 runs from the conserved cysteine through the conserved F or W.

J gene | V gene | CDR3 protein
TRBJ1-5 | TRBV5-5 | CASSFSGTQPQHF
TRBJ1-1 | TRBV3-1 | CASSRRAGQGKKVMNTEAFF
TRBJ2-3 | TRBV24-1 | CATSRTGPADTQYF
TRBJ2-2 | TRBV4-1 | CASSQGGLAVLPGTGELFF
TRBJ2-3 | TRBV29-1 | CSSRGGYTDTQYF
TRBJ2-1 | TRBV7-9 | CASSLGGRRTLNEQFF
TRBJ2-1 | TRBV10-2 | CASSDWGSYNEQFF
TRBJ1-2 | TRBV6-1 | CASSVNTGSNGYTF
TRBJ2-7 | TRBV20-1 | CSARGPNPSPGTGPPYEQYF
TRBJ2-3 | TRBV20-1 | CSASVEGAGTDTQYF
TRBJ2-3 | TRBV14 | CASSQEAGITDTQYF
TRBJ2-3 | TRBV5-6 | CASSLVAGGKRNTQYF
TRBJ2-3 | TRBV6-1 | CASRPPPGLKADTQYF
TRBJ2-2 | TRBV5-1 | CASSLATGGTGITGELFF
TRBJ2-3 | TRBV6-1 | CASSESPSSGTDTQYF
TRBJ2-7 | TRBV23-1 | CAPRHRDRGYEQYF
TRBJ2-3 | TRBV7-2 | CASSLIQGNADTQYF
TRBJ1-1 | TRBV6-5 | CASSYQRDRGRSRDTEAFF
TRBJ2-3 | TRBV6-1 | CASSGGLTTDTQYF
TRBJ1-6 | TRBV28 | CASSGTPNSPLHF
TRBJ2-6 | TRBV6-5 | CASSYSGVSLSNVLTF
TRBJ2-1 | TRBV7-9 | CASSLAGTRSGNEQFF
TRBJ2-7 | TRBV28 | CASSLDLSTEQYF
TRBJ1-6 | TRBV28 | CASSLVQGSSPLHF
TRBJ2-1 | TRBV20-1 | CSARSWGWEFF
TRBJ2-7 | TRBV12-3/TRBV12-4 | CASSKTQVTYEQYF
TRBJ1-2 | TRBV7-8 | CASSLVIPGPGYGYTF
TRBJ2-1 | TRBV6-5 | CASRYDYMNEQFF
TRBJ2-3 | TRBV29-1 | CSVDDFRGGSTDTQYF
TRBJ1-6 | TRBV18 | CASSITGTGENSPLHF
TRBJ2-5 | TRBV6-8 | CASGTRVRETQYF
TRBJ2-7 | TRBV12-3/TRBV12-4 | CASRGSGGSSYEQYF
TRBJ2-6 | TRBV20-1 | CSASRAGTGANVLTF
TRBJ2-3 | TRBV9 | CASSVPGTSGGVTDTQYF
TRBJ1-1 | TRBV18 | CASSPQQGAGTEAFF
TRBJ2-3 | TRBV5-1 | CASSRQRTSGGAPDTQYF
TRBJ1-2 | TRBV20-1 | CSARARQGINYGYTF
TRBJ2-7 | TRBV7-6 | CASSPWGQGSYEQYF
TRBJ1-2 | TRBV7-2 | CASSSRPPAANYGYTF
TRBJ2-5 | TRBV11-2 | CASSSWTRHQETQYF
TRBJ1-4 | TRBV2 | CASSRDQPEEKLFF
TRBJ1-5 | TRBV20-1 | CSAPMGQLLPQHF
TRBJ2-5 | TRBV10-3 | CAIGSGPQETQYF
TRBJ2-2 | TRBV20-1 | CSARTSQRGHTGELFF
TRBJ1-2 | TRBV6-1 | CASSEAMTGARGYTF
TRBJ2-1 | TRBV5-1 | CASSLIPSLDEQFF
TRBJ2-7 | TRBV5-1 | CASSLGTVDEQYF
TRBJ2-7 | TRBV9 | CASSVGKTGSAQYF
TRBJ2-7 | TRBV11-2 | CASSLYPPAGAALGWEQYF
TRBJ1-6 | TRBV20-1 | CSARTVEANNSPLHF